A selection of T cell receptor beta chains follows, all from one sample in a study of blood T cell repertoires in COVID-19. Produced via immunoSEQ multiplex PCR; TCRdb's table is partial and in-frame only. Of about 90,000 clones detected, around 81% appear once; the ten largest clones hold approximately 12%. The sequenced sample was peripheral blood. The receptors shown here come from a woman aged 70-85 years with active or convalescent COVID-19. CDR3s include the opening cysteine and the closing phenylalanine or tryptophan. D genes are given only for firm matches. Size tells how often a clone was seen (once, few, many) or the class of an expanded clone, and some rows leave it out.

abundance: .
v_gene: TRBV6-4
j_gene: TRBJ2-1
d_gene: TRBD1
CDR3nt: TGTGCCAGCAGTGAGACACAGGGGGCGCTTGAGCAGTTCTTC
CDR3aa: CASSETQGALEQFF

abundance: .
v_gene: TRBV2
j_gene: TRBJ2-1
d_gene: .
CDR3nt: TGTGCCAGCAGGGAGTTCAATGAGCAGTTCTTC
CDR3aa: CASREFNEQFF

abundance: few
v_gene: TRBV3-1/TRBV3-2
j_gene: TRBJ1-2
d_gene: .
CDR3nt: TGTGCCAGCAGCCAAGACAGGGACTGGTATGGCTACACCTTC
CDR3aa: CASSQDRDWYGYTF

abundance: .
v_gene: TRBV11-2
j_gene: TRBJ2-7
d_gene: TRBD1
CDR3nt: TGTGCCAGCAGCGCCGGGACAGCCGGTTACGAGCAGTACTTC
CDR3aa: CASSAGTAGYEQYF

abundance: .
v_gene: TRBV5-1
j_gene: TRBJ2-3
d_gene: .
CDR3nt: TGCGCCAGCAGCCCCCTGGGAGGTAGCACAGATACGCAGTATTTT
CDR3aa: CASSPLGGSTDTQYF

abundance: .
v_gene: TRBV5-1
j_gene: TRBJ2-1
d_gene: .
CDR3nt: TGCGCCAGCAGCTTGCAGGGATCCTACAATGAGCAGTTCTTC
CDR3aa: CASSLQGSYNEQFF

abundance: .
v_gene: TRBV23-1
j_gene: TRBJ2-1
d_gene: .
CDR3nt: TGCGCCAGCAGTCAATCGACGGGACTGCGTGACAATGAGCAGTTCTTC
CDR3aa: CASSQSTGLRDNEQFF

abundance: .
v_gene: TRBV5-1
j_gene: TRBJ1-2
d_gene: .
CDR3nt: TGCGCCAGCAGCGGGGGGGCCTATGGCTACACCTTC
CDR3aa: CASSGGAYGYTF

abundance: .
v_gene: TRBV4-3
j_gene: TRBJ1-4
d_gene: .
CDR3nt: TGCGCCAGCAGCCACATTTGGACACACTTAGAGGAGGAAAAACTGTTTTTT
CDR3aa: CASSHIWTHLEEEKLFF

abundance: .
v_gene: TRBV2
j_gene: TRBJ1-1
d_gene: .
CDR3nt: TGTGCCAGCAGTAGGCCTTCGGGCACTGAAGCTTTCTTT
CDR3aa: CASSRPSGTEAFF

abundance: .
v_gene: TRBV9
j_gene: TRBJ1-6
d_gene: TRBD1
CDR3nt: TGTGCCAGCAGCGCCGGGGACAGGCAGACGCATTCACCCCTCCACTTT
CDR3aa: CASSAGDRQTHSPLHF

abundance: .
v_gene: TRBV4-2
j_gene: TRBJ2-5
d_gene: .
CDR3nt: TGTGCCAGCAGCCAAGATTCCCAGCGGCACCTAAAAATCCAAGAGACCCAGTACTTC
CDR3aa: CASSQDSQRHLKIQETQYF

abundance: .
v_gene: TRBV5-1
j_gene: TRBJ2-3
d_gene: TRBD2
CDR3nt: TGCGCCAGCAGCTTCAGACTAGCGGGGAGCACAGATACGCAGTATTTT
CDR3aa: CASSFRLAGSTDTQYF

abundance: .
v_gene: TRBV6-5
j_gene: TRBJ2-1
d_gene: TRBD1
CDR3nt: TGTGCCAGCAGTTACTCGTTCGACAGGGCTAGCAATGAGCAGTTCTTC
CDR3aa: CASSYSFDRASNEQFF

abundance: .
v_gene: TRBV5-1
j_gene: TRBJ2-1
d_gene: TRBD2
CDR3nt: TGCGCCAGCAGCCTGGGACTAGACAATGAGCAGTTCTTC
CDR3aa: CASSLGLDNEQFF

abundance: .
v_gene: TRBV18
j_gene: TRBJ2-1
d_gene: TRBD1
CDR3nt: TGTGCCAGCTCACCCGGACAGGCGAATGAGCAGTTCTTC
CDR3aa: CASSPGQANEQFF

abundance: .
v_gene: TRBV12-3/TRBV12-4
j_gene: TRBJ1-1
d_gene: .
CDR3nt: TGTGCCAGCAGTTTGGGAGACACTGAAGCTTTCTTT
CDR3aa: CASSLGDTEAFF

abundance: .
v_gene: TRBV5-1
j_gene: TRBJ2-3
d_gene: .
CDR3nt: TGCGCCAGCAGCTTGGTAGTGGAAAGAACTAACCTTAACACAGATACGCAGTATTTT
CDR3aa: CASSLVVERTNLNTDTQYF

abundance: .
v_gene: TRBV6-4
j_gene: TRBJ1-1
d_gene: TRBD1
CDR3nt: TGTGCCAGCAGAAGACAGGGGGGAGAAATAGCTTTCTTT
CDR3aa: CASRRQGGEIAFF

abundance: .
v_gene: TRBV6-2/TRBV6-3
j_gene: TRBJ2-2
d_gene: TRBD2
CDR3nt: TGTGCCAGCAGTTACTCGAGTGGACTAGCGGGGAGAAGAGAAACCGGGGAGCTGTTTTTT
CDR3aa: CASSYSSGLAGRRETGELFF

abundance: .
v_gene: TRBV19
j_gene: TRBJ1-6
d_gene: .
CDR3nt: TGTGCCAGTAGTATTCGGGGAAGGGATAATTCACCCCTCCACTTT
CDR3aa: CASSIRGRDNSPLHF

abundance: .
v_gene: TRBV19
j_gene: TRBJ2-1
d_gene: TRBD1
CDR3nt: TGTGCCAGTAGAAATACAGGGGAAGGTGAGCAGTTCTTC
CDR3aa: CASRNTGEGEQFF

abundance: .
v_gene: TRBV7-9
j_gene: TRBJ2-6
d_gene: TRBD1
CDR3nt: TGTGCCAGCAGCCCTCGTGAAGGGGGCGCTTCCGGGGCCAACGTCCTGACTTTC
CDR3aa: CASSPREGGASGANVLTF

abundance: .
v_gene: TRBV10-1
j_gene: TRBJ2-7
d_gene: TRBD2
CDR3nt: TGCGCCACTGGGGGGGGCGAGCAGTACTTC
CDR3aa: CATGGGEQYF